A single T cell receptor beta chain is shown here with its context. What it binds is not known. The sample comes from a study of T cell repertoires in cytomegalovirus infection. MiXCR, applied by TCRdb to the reads, yields one record per CDR3 protein. The sample holds some 940,000 distinct CDR3 sequences, roughly 31% seen once. The CDR3 length is 13 residues. Germline assignment: CDR1 MNHEY and CDR2 SMNVEV (reference sequence). V was shortened by 6 bases and J by 6 bases, with 11 bases between the two germline ends. The study's findings and limits: Public TCR beta family frequency separated CMV-and-HLA carriers, including in an independent cohort. In two of eight donors, the top clonotype was HLA-C-restricted CMV-specific.

This clonotype was sampled from a human donor in good health (CMV status not recorded). Some clones in this sample may be carry-over from other donors' samples. Sample: cultured CD8+ T cells from PBMCs, taken from culture after CMV antigen stimulation. V usage is TRBV27 and J usage is TRBJ2-2; D possibly corresponds to TRBD2 (6 bases). The CDR3 coding sequence is TGTGCCAGCAGCCGACTAGGGCCCGGGGAGCTGTTTTTT. Its protein is CASSRLGPGELFF.